Sequencing of this T cell receptor (beta chain) was carried out in a study of response to subunit inactivated influenza vaccine. Findings of the study overall: After each seasonal influenza vaccination, few new T cells are recruited, the authors suggested.

As to this clonotype: Its matching antigen is unknown.

MiXCR, run by TCRdb on the RT-PCR reads, gives a single entry per CDR3 protein. The data contain almost 250,000 distinct CDR3 sequences, 9% to 15% of them singletons. V lost 6 bases, J lost 7 bases, and 25 bases lay in between. The CDR3 spans 16 residues. The specimen was non-naive T cells sorted from PBMCs, collected 14 days before vaccination. This clonotype originated in a man between 50 and 59 years old who received an inactivated influenza vaccine. The V and J genes are TRBV12-3 or TRBV12-4 and TRBJ2-7; D perhaps matches TRBD1 (6 bases). CDR3 sequence reads: CASRDRLGQKRGEQYF. For the CDR3, the DNA is TGTGCCAGCAGGGACAGACTCGGACAAAAGAGGGGGGAGCAGTACTTC.